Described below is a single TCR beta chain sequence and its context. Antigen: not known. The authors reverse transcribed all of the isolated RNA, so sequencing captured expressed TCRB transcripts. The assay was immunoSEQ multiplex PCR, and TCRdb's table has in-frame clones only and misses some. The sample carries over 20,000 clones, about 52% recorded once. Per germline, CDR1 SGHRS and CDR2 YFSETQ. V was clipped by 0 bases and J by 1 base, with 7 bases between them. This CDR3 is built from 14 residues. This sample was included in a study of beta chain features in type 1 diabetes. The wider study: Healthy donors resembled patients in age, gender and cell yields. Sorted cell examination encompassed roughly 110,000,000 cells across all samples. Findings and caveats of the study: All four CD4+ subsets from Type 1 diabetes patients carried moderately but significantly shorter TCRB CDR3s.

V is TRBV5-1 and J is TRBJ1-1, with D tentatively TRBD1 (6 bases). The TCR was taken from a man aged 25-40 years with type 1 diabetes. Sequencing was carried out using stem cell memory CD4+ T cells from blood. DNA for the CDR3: TGCGCCAGCAGCTTGGCACAGGGGAACACTGAAGCTTTCTTT. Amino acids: CASSLAQGNTEAFF. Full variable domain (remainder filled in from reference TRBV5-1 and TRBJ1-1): KAGVTQTPRYLIKTRGQQVTLSCSPISGHRSVSWYQQTPGQGLQFLFEYFSETQRNKGNFPGRFSGRQFSNSRSEMNVSTLELGDSALYLCASSLAQGNTEAFFGQGTRLTVV.